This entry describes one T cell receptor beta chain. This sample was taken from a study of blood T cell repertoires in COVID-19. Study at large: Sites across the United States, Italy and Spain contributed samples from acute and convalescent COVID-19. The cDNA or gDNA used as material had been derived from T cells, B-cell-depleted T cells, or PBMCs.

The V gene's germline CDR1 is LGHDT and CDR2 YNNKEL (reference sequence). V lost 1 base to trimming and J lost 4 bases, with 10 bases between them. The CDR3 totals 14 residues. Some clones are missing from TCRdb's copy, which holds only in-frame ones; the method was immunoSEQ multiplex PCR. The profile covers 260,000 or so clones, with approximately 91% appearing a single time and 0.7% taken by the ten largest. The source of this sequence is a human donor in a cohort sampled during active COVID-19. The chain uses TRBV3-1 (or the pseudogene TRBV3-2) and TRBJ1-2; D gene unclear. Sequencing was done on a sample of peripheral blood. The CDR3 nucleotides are TGTGCCAGCAGCCAAGGAGGGCTAAGCTATGGCTACACCTTC. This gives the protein CASSQGGLSYGYTF.